What follows describes a single T cell receptor (beta chain). The study assigned cohorts using participant-reported clinical history. This sample was taken from a study of blood T cell repertoires in COVID-19. The wider study: T cells, B-cell-depleted T cells, or PBMCs supplied cDNA or gDNA.

The CDR3 is made up of 15 amino acids. Germline CDR1 SGHRS, CDR2 YFSETQ. J gave up 9 bases and V 4 bases, and 8 bases lay outside the gene matches. Per the original data handling: Scientists estimated how many nucleated cells there were by amplifying reference gene primers. Produced via immunoSEQ multiplex PCR; TCRdb's table is partial and in-frame only. The DNA was the basis for D and trimming; V, J and clone size are from that table. The profile shows hundreds of thousands of clones, roughly 85% of them singletons. V and J are TRBV5-1 and TRBJ2-4, with 12 bases lining up with TRBD1. Material for sequencing was PBMCs or T cells enriched from blood (not recorded which). The receptor comes from a woman aged 45 to 65 with acute COVID-19. The CDR3 is CASSTGDRGLGIQYF. CDR3 bases: TGCGCCAGCAGCACCGGGGACAGGGGGCTTGGCATTCAGTACTTC. Looking up the rest from reference TRBV5-1 and TRBJ2-4 gives the full variable domain: KAGVTQTPRYLIKTRGQQVTLSCSPISGHRSVSWYQQTPGQGLQFLFEYFSETQRNKGNFPGRFSGRQFSNSRSEMNVSTLELGDSALYLCASSTGDRGLGIQYFGAGTRLSVL.